This TCR beta chain stems from a study of blood T cell repertoires in COVID-19. Overall study context: PBMCs, B-cell-depleted T cells, or T cells were the source of the cDNA or gDNA that made up the material.

As processed by the authors: The assay estimated nucleated cells by amplifying reference gene primers. Measured with immunoSEQ multiplex PCR; TCRdb has only the in-frame clones, and not every one. The V and J calls and clone size were taken over from that table, and D and trimming were inferred from the DNA. This sample has over 400,000 clones, with about 89% found just once. This sequence was found in a woman aged 45-65 years with COVID-19, enrolled during active disease. The source material was peripheral blood.

The CDR3 coding sequence is TGTGCCAGCAAGGGGACAGAAGTCAGCACAGATACGCAGTATTTT. This translates into CASKGTEVSTDTQYF. J is TRBJ2-3 and V is TRBV4-2, with TRBD1 matching over 7 bases. After removal of 7 bases from V and 0 bases from J, the junction contained 7 bases not matched to a gene. The CDR3 is 15 amino acids. Germline loops: CDR1 LGHNA, CDR2 YNFKEQ.